A single sample is the source of the 25 T cell receptor beta chains below, sequenced in a study of blood T cell repertoires in COVID-19. The assay was immunoSEQ multiplex PCR, and TCRdb's table has in-frame clones only and misses some. The table lists about 40,000 clones, about 80% of them singletons. Sample: peripheral blood. The receptors here all came from a woman aged 60-70 years with acute or convalescent COVID-19.

This chain links TRBV18 with TRBJ2-5, with 7 bases fitting TRBD2. Germline assignment: CDR1 KGHSH and CDR2 LQKENI. CDR3 length equals 13 residues. The ends lost 3 bases at V and 4 bases at J; junction bases unmatched: 2. The DNA for the CDR3 is TGTGCCAGCTCACCCCGGGAGGTAGAGACCCAGTACTTC. This translates into CASSPREVETQYF.

The chain employs TRBV15 and TRBJ1-4; unclear D gene. Germline V gives CDR1 LNHNV, CDR2 YYDKDF (reference sequence). CDR3 length: 13 amino acids. Trimming pared 0 bases from V and 13 bases from J, leaving 12 bases between. CDR3 in DNA: TGTGCCACCAGCAGAGATATGTCGCGGATACTGTTTTTT. Its protein product is CATSRDMSRILFF.

The chain combines TRBV27 with TRBJ1-1, with TRBD1 matching over 8 bases. The germline V gene encodes CDR1 MNHEY and CDR2 SMNVEV (reference sequence). This CDR3 has 15 residues. After removal of 5 bases from V and 4 bases from J, the junction contained 9 bases not matched to a gene. The CDR3 sequence: CASSPSPTGATEAFF. For the CDR3, the DNA is TGTGCCAGCAGTCCCTCCCCGACAGGGGCCACTGAAGCTTTCTTT.

The V and J genes are TRBV27 and TRBJ2-6; tentative D call: TRBD2 (6 bases). V shed 3 bases and J shed 1 base, with 7 bases lying between them. The germline V gene has CDR1 MNHEY and CDR2 SMNVEV (reference sequence). This CDR3 is 15 amino acids long. CDR3 sequence reads: CASSFGGSGANVLTF. CDR3 nucleotide sequence: TGTGCCAGCAGTTTTGGGGGGTCTGGGGCCAACGTCCTGACTTTC.

The chain couples TRBV4-2 to TRBJ2-2; 9 bases align to TRBD2. With V trimmed by 6 bases and J by 1 base, 6 bases remained unmatched. Germline V CDR1 and CDR2: LGHNA, YNFKEQ. The length of the CDR3 is 16 residues. The CDR3 reads CASRPLSGGNTGELFF. In DNA, the CDR3 is TGTGCCAGCAGGCCTCTTAGCGGGGGGAACACCGGGGAGCTGTTTTTT.

The chain has TRBV2 and TRBJ2-7; no definite D call. Trimming took off 3 bases at V and 0 bases at J, with 12 bases between the two ends. Germline V CDR1 and CDR2: SNHLY, FYNNEI. This CDR3 has 15 amino acids. For the CDR3, the DNA is TGTGCCAGCAGTGATTCAATCAGAAGCTCCTACGAGCAGTACTTC. Residues: CASSDSIRSSYEQYF.

This chain connects TRBV9 to TRBJ2-5; TRBD1 agrees at 10 bases. The CDR3 length is 14 residues. V gave up 4 bases and J gave up 2 bases; unmatched junction bases: 2. CDR1 and CDR2 from the germline V gene are SGDLS and YYNGEE. CDR3 nucleotides: TGTGCCAGCAGCCCGGACAGGGGGCAAGAGACCCAGTACTTC. Amino acid sequence: CASSPDRGQETQYF.

The chain couples TRBV12-3 or TRBV12-4 to TRBJ2-7; D not resolved. Trimming pared 4 bases from V and 0 bases from J, leaving 7 bases between. CDR3 length: 13 residues. CDR3 in DNA: TGTGCCAGCAGTTCCTCGAGCTCCTACGAGCAGTACTTC. This encodes CASSSSSSYEQYF.

V is TRBV19 and J is TRBJ2-5; 8 bases match TRBD1. V lost 3 bases, J lost 5 bases, and 8 bases stayed unmatched. The CDR3 has 15 residues. In germline, CDR1 is LNHDA, CDR2 SQIVND (reference sequence). The CDR3 loop reads CASSMARGRYETQYF. CDR3 nucleotide sequence: TGTGCCAGTAGTATGGCCAGGGGGCGATACGAGACCCAGTACTTC.

With respect to this clone: Other DNA sequences in this specimen translate into the identical CDR3. The CDR3 here is CATSGGGNTEAFF. CDR3 nucleotides: TGTGCCACCAGTGGCGGGGGGAACACTGAAGCTTTCTTT. The V call is TRBV24-1, the J call TRBJ1-1, with a weak D call TRBD1 (5 bases). V was trimmed by 5 bases and J by 1 base, leaving 7 bases between them. The CDR3 sequence is 13 residues long. Germline CDR1 is KGHDR and CDR2 is SFDVKD.

In this sample, this clone turned up a few times. This chain joins TRBV19 and TRBJ2-3; D remains unclear. Germline CDR1 and CDR2: LNHDA and SQIVND (reference sequence). Trimming took 5 bases from V and 7 from J, leaving 13 bases between them. This CDR3 comprises 13 residues. The CDR3 loop is CASSLVGANTQYF. The CDR3 nucleotides are TGTGCCAGTAGTCTAGTTGGAGCAAATACGCAGTATTTT. The complete variable domain, with remaining parts taken from reference TRBV19 and TRBJ2-3, reads DGGITQSPKYLFRKEGQNVTLSCEQNLNHDAMYWYRQDPGQGLRLIYYSQIVNDFQKGDIAEGYSVSREKKESFPLTVTSAQKNPTAFYLCASSLVGANTQYFGPGTRLTVL.

The CDR3: CASSERGLISYEQYF. The DNA of the CDR3 is TGTGCCAGCAGTGAAAGGGGGCTGATTTCCTACGAGCAGTACTTC. The J gene is TRBJ2-7, the V gene TRBV2; 7 bases line up with TRBD1. CDR1 and CDR2 (germline): SNHLY, FYNNEI. This CDR3 region has 15 residues. With 2 bases clipped from V and 1 base from J, the junction kept 5 bases outside the gene matches. Variable domain in full (rest from reference TRBV2 and TRBJ2-7): EPEVTQTPSHQVTQMGQEVILRCVPISNHLYFYWYRQILGQKVEFLVSFYNNEISEKSEIFDDQFSVERPDGSNFTLKIRSTKLEDSAMYFCASSERGLISYEQYFGPGTRLTVT.

This clone showed up just once. V gene TRBV18 combines with J gene TRBJ2-7; tentatively, D is TRBD2 (5 bases). This CDR3 has 14 amino acids. With 2 bases removed from V and 0 bases from J, the gap between germline ends came to 8 bases. Germline loops: CDR1 KGHSH, CDR2 LQKENI. CDR3 sequence: CASSPTSFSYEQYF. CDR3 nucleotides: TGTGCCAGCTCACCAACTAGTTTCTCCTACGAGCAGTACTTC.

J is TRBJ1-2 and V is TRBV2; D is undetermined. V shed 0 bases and J shed 5 bases, with 7 bases lying between them. Germline V gene lookup returns CDR1 SNHLY and CDR2 FYNNEI. The CDR3 extends over 13 amino acids. The CDR3, as DNA: TGTGCCAGCAGTGAAGCTGAGCCTTATGGCTACACCTTC. This translates into CASSEAEPYGYTF.

J is TRBJ2-3 and V is TRBV15; no definite D call. From germline, CDR1 is LNHNV and CDR2 YYDKDF (reference sequence). The CDR3 loop spans 13 amino acids. The V gene lost 1 base and the J gene lost 3 bases, with 5 bases spanning the gap. In DNA, the CDR3 is TGTGCCACCAGCAGAGGCGCGACAGATACGCAGTATTTT. Protein product: CATSRGATDTQYF.

For the CDR3, the DNA is TGTGCCAGCAGTATCCGGGACAGGGTCAATCAGCCCCAGCATTTT. Translated: CASSIRDRVNQPQHF. V usage is TRBV2 and J usage is TRBJ1-5, with TRBD1 identical over 9 bases. The CDR3 totals 15 residues. The V gene end was trimmed by 5 bases and the J gene end by 3 bases; junction bases not matched to a gene: 5. Germline-derived CDR1 and CDR2 are SNHLY and FYNNEI.

The chain uses TRBV19 and TRBJ1-1; 10 bases fit TRBD1. Germline V lookup: CDR1 LNHDA, CDR2 SQIVND (reference sequence). Trimming cost V 4 bases and J 5 bases; bases outside gene matches: 7. The CDR3 is made up of 15 amino acids. CDR3 bases: TGTGCCAGTAGTAGTCTGACAGGGGGCCGGACTGAAGCTTTCTTT. Translating it yields CASSSLTGGRTEAFF.

The V gene is TRBV6-1, the J gene TRBJ1-2; TRBD1 agrees at 7 bases. The CDR3 has 14 amino acids. Germline trimming cut 0 bases from V and 5 bases from J; bases unmatched to any gene: 3. Germline V gives CDR1 MNHNS, CDR2 SASEGT. CDR3 in amino acids: CASSEAGTEYGYTF. In nucleotides, the CDR3 is TGTGCCAGCAGTGAAGCCGGGACAGAATATGGCTACACCTTC.

This clone showed up just a few times. The rearrangement links TRBV4-2 to TRBJ2-1; 11 nucleotides match TRBD2. The CDR3 covers 16 residues. The germline V gene encodes CDR1 LGHNA and CDR2 YNFKEQ. V gave up 4 bases and J gave up 9 bases; unmatched junction bases: 11. The DNA for the CDR3 is TGTGCCAGCAGCCCTACGACTAGCGGGGCGTCGGGTGAGCAGTTCTTC. Its protein product is CASSPTTSGASGEQFF.

This clone is a singleton in its sample. The chain has TRBV29-1 and TRBJ1-6; 7 nucleotides align to TRBD1. Trimming cost V 5 bases and J 12 bases; bases outside gene matches: 7. The germline CDR1 and CDR2 sequences are SQVTM and ANQGSEA. This CDR3 is 12 amino acids long. The CDR3 loop reads CSVQRQGGPLHF. CDR3 coding DNA: TGCAGCGTTCAGAGGCAGGGGGGACCCCTCCACTTT.

The genes are TRBV14 and TRBJ1-4; tentative D call: TRBD1 (5 bases). Germline CDR1 reads SGHDN; CDR2 reads FVKESK. The CDR3 is 13 amino acids. V was cut by 4 bases and J by 11 bases, with 14 bases left in between. The CDR3, as DNA: TGTGCCAGCAGCCTGCAGGGTCTCGGGAAACTGTTTTTT. It codes for CASSLQGLGKLFF.

The chain couples TRBV9 to TRBJ2-7; TRBD1 aligns across 11 bases. Germline-derived CDR1 and CDR2 are SGDLS and YYNGEE. This CDR3 region has 15 residues. The trim removed 4 bases at V and 5 bases at J, leaving 8 bases unmatched. Here the CDR3 reads CASSPGTGGSNEQYF. Here the CDR3 DNA reads TGTGCCAGCAGCCCTGGGACAGGGGGTTCAAACGAGCAGTACTTC.

The chain combines TRBV7-2 with TRBJ2-7, with 7 positions matching TRBD2. J was trimmed by 5 bases and V by 5 bases; bases with no gene match: 6. Germline V gene lookup returns CDR1 SGHTA and CDR2 FQGNSA. This CDR3 spans 13 amino acids. CDR3 coding DNA: TGTGCCAGCAGCCCCTCCCGGGAGGACGAGCAGTACTTC. The encoded protein is CASSPSREDEQYF. The full variable domain, rest sourced from reference TRBV7-2 and TRBJ2-7, is GAGVSQSPSNKVTEKGKDVELRCDPISGHTALYWYRQSLGQGLEFLIYFQGNSAPDKSGLPSDRFSAERTGGSVSTLTIQRTQQEDSAVYLCASSPSREDEQYFGPGTRLTVT.

The chain uses TRBV5-1 and TRBJ1-5, with a possible D match to TRBD1 (5 bases). This CDR3 contains 12 residues. V lost 4 bases, J lost 5 bases, and 7 bases lay in between. The V gene's germline CDR1 is SGHRS and CDR2 YFSETQ. CDR3 nucleotides: TGCGCCAGCAGCCAGACAGATCAGCCCCAGCATTTT. This encodes CASSQTDQPQHF.

V gene TRBV28 combines with J gene TRBJ1-6; the D is unclear. Germline loops: CDR1 MDHEN, CDR2 SYDVKM. V was cut by 3 bases and J by 0 bases, with 6 bases left in between. This CDR3 has 15 residues. The CDR3: CASSFTSSYNSPLHF. The CDR3 DNA reads TGTGCCAGCAGTTTCACGAGCTCCTATAATTCACCCCTCCACTTT.